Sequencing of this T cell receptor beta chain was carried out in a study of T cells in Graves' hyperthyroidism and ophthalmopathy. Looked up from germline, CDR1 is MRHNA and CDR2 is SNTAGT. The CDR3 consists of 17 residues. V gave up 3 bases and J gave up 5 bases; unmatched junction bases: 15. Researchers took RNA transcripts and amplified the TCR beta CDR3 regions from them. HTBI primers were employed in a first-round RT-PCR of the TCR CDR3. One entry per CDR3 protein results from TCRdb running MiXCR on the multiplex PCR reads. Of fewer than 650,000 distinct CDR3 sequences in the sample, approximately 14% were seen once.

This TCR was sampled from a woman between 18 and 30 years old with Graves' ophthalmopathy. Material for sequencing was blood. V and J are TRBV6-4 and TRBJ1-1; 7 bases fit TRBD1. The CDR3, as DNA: TGTGCCAGCAGTGAAAGGGCCCTACAGGGGAGTAGGACTGAAGCTTTCTTT. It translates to CASSERALQGSRTEAFF.